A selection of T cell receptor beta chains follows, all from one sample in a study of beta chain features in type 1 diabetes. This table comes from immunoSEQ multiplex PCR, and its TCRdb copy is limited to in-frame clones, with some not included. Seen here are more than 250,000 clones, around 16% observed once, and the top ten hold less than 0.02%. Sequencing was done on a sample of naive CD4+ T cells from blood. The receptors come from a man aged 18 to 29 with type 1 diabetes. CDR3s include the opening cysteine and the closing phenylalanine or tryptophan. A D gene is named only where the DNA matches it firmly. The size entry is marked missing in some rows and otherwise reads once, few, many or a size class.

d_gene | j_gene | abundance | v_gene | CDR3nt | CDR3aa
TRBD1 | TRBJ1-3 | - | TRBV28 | TGTGCCAGCAGGAGGACAGGGGAAAACACCATATATTTT | CASRRTGENTIYF
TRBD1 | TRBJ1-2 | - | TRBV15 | TGTGCCACCAGCGCCCGGGACAGGGAAAGCTATGGCTACACCTTC | CATSARDRESYGYTF
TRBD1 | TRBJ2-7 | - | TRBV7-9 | TGTGCCAGCAGCTTAGCCCAAAGGCCTACAGGGGACCACGAGCAGTACTTC | CASSLAQRPTGDHEQYF
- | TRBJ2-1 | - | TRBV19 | TGTGCCAGTAGTCCTAGACAGGTTAAAAATGAGCAGTTCTTC | CASSPRQVKNEQFF
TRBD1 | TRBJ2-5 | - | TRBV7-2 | TGTGCCAGCAGCCGGACAGGGTTTATGGAGACCCAGTACTTC | CASSRTGFMETQYF
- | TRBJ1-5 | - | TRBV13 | TGTGCCAGCAGCTTAGGCGGGGGGGAACAGCCCCAGCATTTT | CASSLGGGEQPQHF
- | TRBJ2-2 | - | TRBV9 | TGTGCCAGCAGCGTAGCTCGGCAGGGGATAAACACCGGGGAGCTGTTTTTT | CASSVARQGINTGELFF
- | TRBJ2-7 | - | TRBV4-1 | TGCGCCAGCAGCCAAGATACGGACAAGTTCTACGAGCAGTACTTC | CASSQDTDKFYEQYF
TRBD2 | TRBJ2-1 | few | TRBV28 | TGTGCCAGCAGTTCGCTAGCGGGAGGCGACGGTGAGCAGTTCTTC | CASSSLAGGDGEQFF
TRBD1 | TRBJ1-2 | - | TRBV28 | TGTGCCAGCAGCCAGGGACAGGGCCCGAGCTACACCTTC | CASSQGQGPSYTF
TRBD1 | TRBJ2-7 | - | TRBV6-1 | TGTGCCAGCAGTGAAAGGCAGGGGGCGGACGAGCAGTACTTC | CASSERQGADEQYF
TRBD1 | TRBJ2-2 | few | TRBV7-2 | TGTGCCAGCAGCTTAAGGGGGCAGGGCAACACCGGGGAGCTGTTTTTT | CASSLRGQGNTGELFF
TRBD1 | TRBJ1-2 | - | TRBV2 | TGTGCCAGCAGTGGACAGGGGGCGAGATATGGCTACACCTTC | CASSGQGARYGYTF
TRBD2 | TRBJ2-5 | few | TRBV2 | TGTGCCAGCAGCGGGACTAGCGGGGGGGGAGAGACCCAGTACTTC | CASSGTSGGGETQYF
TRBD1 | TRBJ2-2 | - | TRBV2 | TGTGCCAGCAGTGAAGGACAGGGGTTCGGGGAGCTGTTTTTT | CASSEGQGFGELFF
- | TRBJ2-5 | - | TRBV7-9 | TGTGCCTCCGCCATAACTAGATTGGAGACCCAGTACTTC | CASAITRLETQYF
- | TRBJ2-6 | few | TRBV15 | TGTGCCACCAGCAGAGTAACAGCTAACTCTGGGGCCAACGTCCTGACTTTC | CATSRVTANSGANVLTF